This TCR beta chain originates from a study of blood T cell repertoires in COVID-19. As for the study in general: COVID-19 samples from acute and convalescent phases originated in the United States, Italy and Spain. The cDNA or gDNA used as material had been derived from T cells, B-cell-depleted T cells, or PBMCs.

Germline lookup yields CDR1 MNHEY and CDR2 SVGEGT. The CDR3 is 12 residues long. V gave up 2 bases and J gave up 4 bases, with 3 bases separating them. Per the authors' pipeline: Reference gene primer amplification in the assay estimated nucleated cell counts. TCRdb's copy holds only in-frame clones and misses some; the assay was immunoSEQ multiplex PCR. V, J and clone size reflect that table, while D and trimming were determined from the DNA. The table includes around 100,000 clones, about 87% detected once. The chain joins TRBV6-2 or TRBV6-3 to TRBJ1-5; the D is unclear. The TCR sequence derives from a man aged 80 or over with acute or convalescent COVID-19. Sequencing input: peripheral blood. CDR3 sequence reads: CASSYTNQPQHF. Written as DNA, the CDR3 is TGTGCCAGCAGTTACACAAATCAGCCCCAGCATTTT.